This T cell receptor beta chain was captured in a study of shared clonotypes between healthy human individuals. Points from the study as a whole: The donor pool, a small one, limited the genetic and exposure-history diversity represented. Specimens sampled were limited to blood, with tissue repertoires likely differing.

Remarks on this clone: The antigen is undetermined.

Germline CDR1 reads MRHNA; CDR2 reads SNTAGT. The CDR3 has 15 residues. The junction had 7 bases not matched to a gene; V was cut back by 2 bases and J by 7 bases. Every subset's genomic DNA went evenly onto several immunoSEQ plates. Methods used by the authors: Junction-only sequences produced by ImmunoSEQ had no quality scores, so filtering differed. The method was immunoSEQ multiplex PCR; TCRdb's version includes in-frame clones alone and lacks a portion of them. V, J and clone size were drawn from that table, and D and trimming were deduced from the DNA. The repertoire holds about 510,000 clones, with nearly 80% as singletons.

What was sequenced was PBMCs. The rearrangement uses TRBV6-4 and TRBJ1-2; 10 positions agree with TRBD1. The source of this sequence is a woman aged 40-49 years in good health. Some clones in this sample may be carry-over from other donors' samples. CDR3 loop: CASSDAGTGEGGYTF. DNA for the CDR3: TGTGCCAGCAGTGACGCCGGGACAGGGGAGGGTGGCTACACCTTC.